What follows are 26 T cell receptor beta chains derived from one specimen sequenced in a study of shared T cell receptors in the human thymus. Here immunoSEQ multiplex PCR was the method, and the copy in TCRdb shows in-frame clones only, minus some. The sample yields 500,000 to 550,000 clones, 75% to 85% seen once. The same specimen was also included in a second study, on human thymus T cells.

Sequencing used thymocytes. All receptors come from a boy under two years old with a congenital heart defect.

The CDR3: CASSLGLEGSYEQYF. The CDR3 nucleotides are TGTGCCAGCAGCTTAGGTCTGGAGGGGTCCTACGAGCAGTACTTC. The chain is built from TRBV5-4 and TRBJ2-7; possibly TRBD2 for D (6 bases). V was cut by 2 bases and J by 1 base, with 13 bases left in between. The length of the CDR3 is 15 residues. The germline V gene has CDR1 SGHNT and CDR2 YYREEE (reference sequence).

The genes are TRBV7-6 and TRBJ2-2, with TRBD2 matching 11 bases. Trimming at V came to 10 bases and at J to 2 bases, leaving 12 bases not matched to a gene. CDR1 SGHVS and CDR2 FNYEAQ come from the germline V gene. CDR3 length: 17 amino acids. The CDR3, as DNA: TGTGCCACCTCGCGGGTAGCGGGAGGGCCAAACACCGGGGAGCTGTTTTTT. Its protein product is CATSRVAGGPNTGELFF. The entire variable domain, with the rest obtained from reference TRBV7-6 and TRBJ2-2, is as follows: GAGVSQSPRYKVTKRGQDVALRCDPISGHVSLYWYRQALGQGPEFLTYFNYEAQQDKSGLPNDRFSAERPEGSISTLTIQRTEQRDSAMYRCATSRVAGGPNTGELFFGEGSRLTVL.

The CDR3 region has the DNA TGTGCCAGCAGGCCAAGACTAGCGGGAGGGTACGAGCAGTACTTC. This codes for CASRPRLAGGYEQYF. The V call is TRBV28, the J call TRBJ2-7; 14 bases agree with TRBD2. This CDR3 region has 15 residues. The germline gives CDR1 MDHEN, CDR2 SYDVKM. Trimming removed 6 bases from V and 4 bases from J; junction bases left unmatched: 5.

The genes are TRBV4-3 and TRBJ1-5, with TRBD1 matching over 9 bases. This CDR3 has 17 amino acids. The ends lost 2 bases at V and 2 bases at J; junction bases unmatched: 7. Germline CDR1 and CDR2: LGHNA and YSLEER. The DNA for the CDR3 is TGCGCCAGCAGCCAAACTGCCCGGGACAGGGGCAATCAGCCCCAGCATTTT. As protein: CASSQTARDRGNQPQHF.

V and J are TRBV5-1 and TRBJ2-1; TRBD2 agrees at 13 bases. The germline CDR1 and CDR2 sequences are SGHRS and YFSETQ. V dropped 0 bases and J dropped 4; count of bases not matched to a gene: 4. This CDR3 is built from 17 residues. The CDR3 coding sequence is TGCGCCAGCAGCTTGGTTATGACTAGCGGGAGGTACAATGAGCAGTTCTTC. Protein: CASSLVMTSGRYNEQFF.

The chain carries TRBV30 and TRBJ1-4; weak D call: TRBD1 (6 bases). The CDR3 has 17 amino acids. V was trimmed by 2 bases and J by 0 bases, leaving 16 bases between them. Germline lookup yields CDR1 GTSNPN and CDR2 SVGIG (reference sequence). The CDR3 region has the DNA TGTGCCTGGAGTCCTACACAGGGACCCGCAACTAATGAAAAACTGTTTTTT. It encodes CAWSPTQGPATNEKLFF.

The chain recombines TRBV5-6 with TRBJ1-3; D possibly corresponds to TRBD1 (5 bases). Germline V gene lookup returns CDR1 SGHDT and CDR2 YYEEEE. This CDR3 is built from 18 residues. V was pared by 0 bases and J by 0 bases, with 16 bases between. Here the CDR3 DNA reads TGTGCCAGCAGCTTGGAGCCCCAGGGCCGCCCCTCTGGAAACACCATATATTTT. It specifies CASSLEPQGRPSGNTIYF.

This clone was observed a single time. This chain joins TRBV19 and TRBJ1-4; weak D call: TRBD1 (6 bases). The CDR3 contains 14 residues. V was cut by 7 bases and J by 7 bases, with 16 bases left in between. The V gene's germline CDR1 is LNHDA and CDR2 SQIVND (reference sequence). In nucleotides, the CDR3 is TGTGCCAGTACCCCCAGGGTAGGGGGTGAAAAACTGTTTTTT. The encoded protein is CASTPRVGGEKLFF. The complete variable domain, with remaining parts taken from reference TRBV19 and TRBJ1-4, reads DGGITQSPKYLFRKEGQNVTLSCEQNLNHDAMYWYRQDPGQGLRLIYYSQIVNDFQKGDIAEGYSVSREKKESFPLTVTSAQKNPTAFYLCASTPRVGGEKLFFGSGTQLSVL.

The CDR3 coding sequence is TGTGCCAGCAGCTTAGATGCTAGCGGGAGGGCCTACACAGATACGCAGTATTTT. Translating it yields CASSLDASGRAYTDTQYF. The chain combines TRBV7-9 with TRBJ2-3, with 12 bases identical to TRBD2. The J segment lost 2 bases and the V segment lost 1 base, leaving 7 bases of the junction unmatched. Germline V CDR1 and CDR2: SEHNR, FQNEAQ (reference sequence). This CDR3 spans 18 amino acids.

This clone was seen just once. The chain has TRBV5-6 and TRBJ2-7, with D possibly matching TRBD1 (5 bases). The germline CDR1 and CDR2 sequences are SGHDT and YYEEEE. The ends were cut back, 0 bases at V and 3 bases at J, with 7 bases in the middle. The CDR3 is 13 amino acids. The CDR3 loop is CASSLGTYYEQYF. CDR3 DNA sequence: TGTGCCAGCAGCTTGGGGACATACTACGAGCAGTACTTC.

This rearrangement joins TRBV5-6 to TRBJ1-3; 7 positions match TRBD1. The CDR3 is 18 residues long. Looked up from germline, CDR1 is SGHDT and CDR2 is YYEEEE. Trimming took 3 bases from V and 3 from J; bases not matched to a gene: 15. The CDR3 loop reads CASSWAGSDREDGNTIYF. The CDR3 DNA follows: TGTGCCAGCAGCTGGGCGGGGTCCGACAGGGAGGATGGAAACACCATATATTTT.

Of note for this clone: The germline gene is not matched at one end of the junction; a read error may be the cause. The chain links TRBV12-5 to TRBJ1-4; no definite D call. CDR3 size: 15 residues. Germline V gene data show CDR1 as LGHNT and CDR2 as FRNRAP. CDR3 region: CASGLGRSTSEKLFF. CDR3 nucleotides: TGTGCTAGTGGTTTGGGGCGGTCCACTAGTGAAAAACTGTTTTTT.

The J gene is TRBJ1-2, the V gene TRBV4-1; D call uncertain. The V gene's germline CDR1 is MGHRA and CDR2 YSYEKL. V lost 0 bases, J lost 3 bases, and 23 bases lay in between. The CDR3 spans 19 residues. The CDR3: CASSQEALGREAGDYGYTF. DNA of the CDR3: TGCGCCAGCAGCCAAGAGGCCCTCGGGAGGGAGGCGGGAGACTATGGCTACACCTTC.

The chain employs TRBV5-1 and TRBJ2-5, with 7 bases aligning to TRBD2. V shed 0 bases and J 5 bases; nucleotides not matched to a gene: 10. Germline loops: CDR1 SGHRS, CDR2 YFSETQ. The CDR3 has 16 residues. The CDR3 is CASSLELAEDWETQYF. The CDR3 DNA follows: TGCGCCAGCAGCTTGGAGCTAGCGGAGGACTGGGAGACCCAGTACTTC.

The V gene is TRBV27, the J gene TRBJ1-2; maybe TRBD1 (6 bases). With 6 bases removed from V and 8 bases from J, the gap between germline ends came to 22 bases. CDR1 and CDR2 (germline): MNHEY, SMNVEV (reference sequence). The CDR3 length is 15 residues. The DNA for the CDR3 is TGTGCCAGCAGGGCCGGGACACCTCCATCGGTAGGCTACACCTTC. It codes for CASRAGTPPSVGYTF.

The chain has TRBV11-2 and TRBJ2-1; D uncertain. This CDR3 has 14 amino acids. Trimming left V 4 bases short and J 8 bases short, with 15 bases between. Per the germline V gene, CDR1 is SGHAT and CDR2 is FQNNGV. The CDR3 spells CASSSKQGADEQFF. The CDR3 DNA reads as TGTGCCAGCAGCTCTAAACAAGGAGCCGATGAGCAGTTCTTC.

This clone was seen a single time. The chain combines TRBV5-6 with TRBJ1-6, with TRBD1 matching 8 bases. The CDR3 has 14 amino acids. The trim removed 1 base at V and 6 bases at J, leaving 0 bases unmatched. The germline V gene encodes CDR1 SGHDT and CDR2 YYEEEE. The CDR3 is CASSLTGGNSPLHF. CDR3 DNA: TGTGCCAGCAGCTTGACAGGGGGTAATTCACCCCTCCACTTT.

The chain employs TRBV12-5 and TRBJ2-1; 8 nucleotides match TRBD2. The germline gives CDR1 LGHNT, CDR2 FRNRAP. The CDR3 consists of 13 residues. V dropped 4 bases and J dropped 6; count of bases not matched to a gene: 2. In DNA, the CDR3 is TGTGCTAGTGGTTCCGGGAGGGCCAATGAGCAGTTCTTC. It specifies CASGSGRANEQFF.

This chain uses TRBV7-8 with TRBJ2-7, with D tentatively TRBD1 (5 bases). The CDR3 has 14 residues. Germline V gene sequence: CDR1 SGHVS, CDR2 FQNEAQ. V lost 2 bases and J lost 2, with 10 bases in between. The chain's CDR3 is CASSLSGLPYEQYF. The CDR3 DNA reads TGTGCCAGCAGCTTATCAGGGCTTCCCTACGAGCAGTACTTC.

This clone was observed a few times. The rearrangement links TRBV5-1 to TRBJ2-5, with TRBD2 matching 11 bases. The CDR3 has 16 amino acids. Germline lookup yields CDR1 SGHRS and CDR2 YFSETQ. The V and J ends lost 4 bases and 3 bases, in that order; junction bases with no gene match: 8. DNA of the CDR3: TGCGCCAGCAGCACCGGGACTAGCGGCCGTAAAGAGACCCAGTACTTC. Translating gives CASSTGTSGRKETQYF.

The V and J genes are TRBV27 and TRBJ1-2; D uncertain. Germline lookup yields CDR1 MNHEY and CDR2 SMNVEV (reference sequence). This CDR3 spans 16 amino acids. V dropped 4 bases and J dropped 1 base, with 16 bases sitting between them. CDR3 protein: CASSSRRGAINYGYTF. The CDR3 DNA follows: TGTGCCAGCAGTTCTAGACGGGGAGCGATTAACTATGGCTACACCTTC.

Only a few counts were recorded for this clone. The junction shows a germline mismatch at one end, possibly a read error. This chain uses TRBV7-2 with TRBJ1-5, with 12 bases that match TRBD1. Per germline, CDR1 SGHTA and CDR2 FQGNSA. The CDR3 is 16 residues long. The CDR3 loop reads CASSLEGTGGNQPQHF. The CDR3 DNA reads as TGTGCCAGCAGCTTAGAAGGGACAGGGGGCAACCAGCCCCAGCATTTT.

The V call is TRBV19, the J call TRBJ1-5, with D uncertain. Germline loops: CDR1 LNHDA, CDR2 SQIVND (reference sequence). CDR3 length: 15 amino acids. V was shortened by 7 bases and J by 5 bases, with 18 bases between the two germline ends. CDR3 bases: TGTGCCAGTAACTCGACCGGGGTGGTCTATCAGCCCCAGCATTTT. Protein: CASNSTGVVYQPQHF.

V gene TRBV18 combines with J gene TRBJ2-2, with D unresolved. V was clipped by 4 bases and J by 2 bases, with 8 bases between them. The germline V gene encodes CDR1 KGHSH and CDR2 LQKENI. The CDR3 consists of 14 residues. The DNA for the CDR3 is TGTGCCAGCTCACGAGAGGCCAACACCGGGGAGCTGTTTTTT. Encoded protein: CASSREANTGELFF. The full variable domain, rest sourced from reference TRBV18 and TRBJ2-2, is NAGVMQNPRHLVRRRGQEARLRCSPMKGHSHVYWYRQLPEEGLKFMVYLQKENIIDESGMPKERFSAEFPKEGPSILRIQQVVRGDSAAYFCASSREANTGELFFGEGSRLTVL.

This chain joins TRBV28 and TRBJ2-7; 8 positions agree with TRBD2. This CDR3 has 15 amino acids. Germline-derived CDR1 and CDR2 are MDHEN and SYDVKM. V lost 6 bases to trimming and J lost 6 bases; unmatched junction nucleotides: 13. The CDR3 region has the DNA TGTGCCAGCAGCCCCCGCGGGAGGCACTTCCGCGAGCAGTACTTC. Amino acids: CASSPRGRHFREQYF.

The chain uses TRBV5-4 and TRBJ2-1; D is possibly TRBD2 (5 bases). CDR1 and CDR2 (germline): SGHNT, YYREEE (reference sequence). Trimming removed 4 bases from V and 0 bases from J, with 17 bases in between. CDR3 length: 17 residues. DNA for the CDR3: TGTGCCAGCAGCAAATTTATAGCGCCGAGCTCCTACAATGAGCAGTTCTTC. Translated: CASSKFIAPSSYNEQFF.